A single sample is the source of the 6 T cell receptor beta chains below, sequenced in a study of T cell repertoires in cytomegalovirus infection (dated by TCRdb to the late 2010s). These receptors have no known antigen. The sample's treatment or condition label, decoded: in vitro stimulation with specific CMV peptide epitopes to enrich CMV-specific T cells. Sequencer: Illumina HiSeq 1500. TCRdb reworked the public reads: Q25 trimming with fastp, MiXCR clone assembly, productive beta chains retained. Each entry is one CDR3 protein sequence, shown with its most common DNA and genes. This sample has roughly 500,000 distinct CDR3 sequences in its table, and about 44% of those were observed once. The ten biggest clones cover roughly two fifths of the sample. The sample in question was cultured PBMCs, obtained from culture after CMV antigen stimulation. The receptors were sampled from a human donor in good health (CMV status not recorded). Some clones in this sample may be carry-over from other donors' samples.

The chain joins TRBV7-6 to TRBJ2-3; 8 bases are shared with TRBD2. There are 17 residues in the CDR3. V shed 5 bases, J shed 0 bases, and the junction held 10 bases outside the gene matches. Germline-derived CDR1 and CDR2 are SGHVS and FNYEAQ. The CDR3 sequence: CASSRTGGPPSTDTQYF. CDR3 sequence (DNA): TGTGCCAGCAGCAGGACGGGGGGGCCCCCAAGCACAGATACGCAGTATTTT.

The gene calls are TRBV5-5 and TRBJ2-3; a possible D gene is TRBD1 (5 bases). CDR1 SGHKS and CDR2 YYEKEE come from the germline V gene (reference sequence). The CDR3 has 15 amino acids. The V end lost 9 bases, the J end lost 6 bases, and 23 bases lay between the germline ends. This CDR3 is CATGGMSPGHDTQYF. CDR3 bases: TGTGCCACCGGTGGGATGAGCCCCGGACACGATACGCAGTATTTT.

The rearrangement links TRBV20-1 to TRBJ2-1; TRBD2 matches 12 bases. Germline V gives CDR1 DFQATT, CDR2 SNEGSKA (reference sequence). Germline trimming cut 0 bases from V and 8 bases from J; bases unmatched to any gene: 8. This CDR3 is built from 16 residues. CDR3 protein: CSARDPTSGSPDEQFF. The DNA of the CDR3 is TGCAGTGCTAGAGATCCGACTAGCGGGAGTCCGGATGAGCAGTTCTTC.

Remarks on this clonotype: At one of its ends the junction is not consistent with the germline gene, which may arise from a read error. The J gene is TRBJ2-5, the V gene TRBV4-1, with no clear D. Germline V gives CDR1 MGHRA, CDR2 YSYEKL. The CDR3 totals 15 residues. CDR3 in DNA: TGTGCCAGCAGCCAAGAAGAAGGTGCCTGGGAGACCCAGTACTTC. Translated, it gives CASSQEEGAWETQYF.

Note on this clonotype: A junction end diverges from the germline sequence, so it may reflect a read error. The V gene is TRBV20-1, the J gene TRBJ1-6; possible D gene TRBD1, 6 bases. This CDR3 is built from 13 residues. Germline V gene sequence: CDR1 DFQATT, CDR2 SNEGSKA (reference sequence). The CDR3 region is CSARGGANSPLHF. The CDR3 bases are TGCAGTGCGAGAGGGGGGGCTAATTCACCCCTCCACTTT.

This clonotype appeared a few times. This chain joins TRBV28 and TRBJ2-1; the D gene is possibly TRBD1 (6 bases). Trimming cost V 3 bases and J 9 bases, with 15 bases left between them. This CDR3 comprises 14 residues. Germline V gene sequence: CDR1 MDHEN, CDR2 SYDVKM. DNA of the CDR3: TGTGCCAGCAGTTTGGTGCTTCCCAGGGGTGAGCAGTTCTTC. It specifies CASSLVLPRGEQFF.